A single sample is the source of the 20 T cell receptor beta chains below, sequenced in a study of T cell repertoires in cytomegalovirus infection. TCRdb called the reads again in MiXCR, with one record for every CDR3 protein. The data hold roughly 640,000 distinct CDR3 sequences, with more than 20% observed a single time. Sequencing was carried out using CD8+ T cells from PBMCs. The receptors originated from a human donor in good health (CMV status not recorded). Some clones in this sample may be carry-over from other donors' samples.

V usage is TRBV7-9 and J usage is TRBJ1-1; unclear D gene. Germline CDR1 reads SEHNR; CDR2 reads FQNEAQ (reference sequence). The CDR3 runs 12 residues. V lost 7 bases to trimming and J lost 4 bases, with 10 bases between them. DNA for the CDR3: TGTGCCAGCAACCCAATGAGCACTGAAGCTTTCTTT. It encodes CASNPMSTEAFF. The full variable domain, its missing parts supplied by reference TRBV7-9 and TRBJ1-1, is DTGVSQNPRHKITKRGQNVTFRCDPISEHNRLYWYRQTLGQGPEFLTYFQNEAQLEKSRLLSDRFSAERPKGSFSTLEIQRTEQGDSAMYLCASNPMSTEAFFGQGTRLTVV.

The table lists this clonotype with a few counts. The J gene is TRBJ2-7, the V gene TRBV27; 7 nucleotides align to TRBD1. The germline CDR1 and CDR2 sequences are MNHEY and SMNVEV (reference sequence). V dropped 6 bases and J dropped 6; count of bases not matched to a gene: 8. The CDR3 contains 13 residues. This CDR3 is CASSPSPGGEQYF. DNA for the CDR3: TGTGCCAGCAGCCCTAGCCCAGGGGGCGAGCAGTACTTC.

This sequence joins TRBV2 and TRBJ2-1; perhaps TRBD2 as D (5 bases). V lost 8 bases and J lost 5, with 34 bases in between. Germline CDR1 reads SNHLY; CDR2 reads FYNNEI. The CDR3 is 20 amino acids. CDR3 region: CASLDDPQRIMFDTHNEQFF. CDR3 in DNA: TGTGCCAGCCTCGATGATCCCCAGCGGATTATGTTCGACACGCACAATGAGCAGTTCTTC.

Only a few counts were recorded for this clonotype. J is TRBJ2-1 and V is TRBV4-3, with D perhaps TRBD1 (6 bases). Between the trimmed V and J ends, which lost 3 bases and 10 bases, there was a span of 22 bases. The CDR3 is 16 residues long. From germline, CDR1 is LGHNA and CDR2 YSLEER. CDR3 region: CASSQTGTIPSREQFF. CDR3 DNA sequence: TGCGCCAGCAGCCAGACCGGGACAATCCCTTCTCGGGAGCAGTTCTTC.

The V gene is TRBV5-6, the J gene TRBJ2-1, with D tentatively TRBD2 (5 bases). CDR1 and CDR2 from the germline V gene are SGHDT and YYEEEE. The length of the CDR3 is 14 residues. V lost 4 bases to trimming and J lost 5 bases, with 13 bases between them. The CDR3, as DNA: TGTGCCAGCAGCCACATACTAGGAGACAATGAGCAGTTCTTC. Translation: CASSHILGDNEQFF.

The rearrangement links TRBV12-3 or TRBV12-4 to TRBJ2-7, with D hard to call. The CDR3 covers 12 residues. Trimming took off 6 bases at V and 4 bases at J, with 10 bases between the two ends. Written as DNA, the CDR3 is TGTGCCAGCAGCGTCAACACATACGAGCAGTACTTC. As protein: CASSVNTYEQYF.

This clonotype was seen more than once but under ten times. The rearrangement joins TRBV19 to TRBJ1-1; 9 nucleotides agree with TRBD1. This CDR3 has 15 amino acids. The germline V gene has CDR1 LNHDA and CDR2 SQIVND (reference sequence). Germline trimming cut 2 bases from V and 1 base from J; bases unmatched to any gene: 2. The CDR3 DNA sequence: TGTGCCAGTAGTATAATGGGACAGGGGAACACTGAAGCTTTCTTT. Translated: CASSIMGQGNTEAFF.

Many counts were recorded for this clonotype. This chain joins TRBV2 and TRBJ1-1; TRBD1 might be the D (6 bases). CDR1 SNHLY and CDR2 FYNNEI come from the germline V gene. This CDR3 is built from 14 residues. V dropped 4 bases and J dropped 1 base, with 10 bases sitting between them. CDR3 sequence reads: CASSAQGQNTEAFF. CDR3 nucleotide sequence: TGTGCCAGCAGTGCTCAGGGGCAGAACACTGAAGCTTTCTTT.

The chain joins TRBV5-6 to TRBJ2-7; D remains ambiguous. The CDR3 runs to 12 residues. V lost 0 bases and J lost 6, with 7 bases in between. Germline CDR1 and CDR2: SGHDT and YYEEEE. This CDR3 reads CASSLGASEQYV. The CDR3 coding sequence is TGTGCCAGCAGCTTGGGAGCGTCCGAGCAGTACGTC.

Many counts were recorded for this clonotype. The rearrangement joins TRBV14 to TRBJ1-5, with D hard to call. The V and J ends lost 1 base and 5 bases respectively, with 3 bases between them. Per the germline V gene, CDR1 is SGHDN and CDR2 is FVKESK. The CDR3 consists of 12 residues. The CDR3 sequence: CASSQGDQPQHF. In DNA, the CDR3 is TGTGCCAGCAGCCAAGGGGATCAGCCCCAGCATTTT.

This clonotype was counted only a few times. This sequence joins TRBV7-6 and TRBJ2-2, with TRBD1 matching 11 bases. Germline trimming cut 4 bases from V and 7 bases from J; bases unmatched to any gene: 5. Per germline, CDR1 SGHVS and CDR2 FNYEAQ. The CDR3 covers 15 residues. The CDR3 DNA is TGTGCCAGCAGCTCCAGGACAGGGGGCGACGGGGAGCTGTTTTTT. The encoded protein is CASSSRTGGDGELFF.

This clonotype was seen at least ten times. The rearrangement links TRBV20-1 to TRBJ2-7; D may be TRBD1 or TRBD2 (5 bases each). Trimming took 0 bases from V and 4 from J, leaving 19 bases between them. The CDR3 covers 16 residues. Germline V lookup: CDR1 DFQATT, CDR2 SNEGSKA (reference sequence). This CDR3 reads CSARDLSGTAVYEQYF. CDR3 bases: TGCAGTGCTAGAGATCTTTCCGGGACGGCGGTTTACGAGCAGTACTTC.

The chain uses TRBV11-2 and TRBJ2-2; 9 bases align to TRBD2. Germline V gene sequence: CDR1 SGHAT, CDR2 FQNNGV. V shed 0 bases, J shed 4 bases, and the junction held 6 bases outside the gene matches. CDR3 length: 17 amino acids. As DNA, the CDR3 is TGTGCCAGCAGCTTAGAGTTCGCGGGGGGGCGCACCGGGGAGCTGTTTTTT. Translated: CASSLEFAGGRTGELFF.

This clonotype occurred many times. This sequence joins TRBV7-2 and TRBJ1-2, with D possibly TRBD1 on 5 matching bases. Germline V gene data show CDR1 as SGHTA and CDR2 as FQGNSA. The CDR3 extends over 13 amino acids. V was cut by 1 base and J by 2 bases, with 5 bases left in between. The DNA for the CDR3 is TGTGCCAGCAGCTTAGGACAGAACTATGGCTACACCTTC. This gives the protein CASSLGQNYGYTF.

A few counts support this clonotype. The chain uses TRBV6-2 or TRBV6-3 and TRBJ2-1; 7 bases line up with TRBD2. Trimming removed 6 bases from V and 7 bases from J; junction bases left unmatched: 9. The CDR3 consists of 14 residues. CDR1 and CDR2 from the germline V gene are MNHEY and SVGEGT. Here the CDR3 reads CASRPPPGLNEQFF. Written as DNA, the CDR3 is TGTGCCAGCAGACCTCCTCCGGGACTAAATGAGCAGTTCTTC.

This clonotype was counted only a few times. CDR3 sequence (DNA): TGTGCCAGCAGCCCGGAGGACAGGGGGCGAGGCACTGAAGCTTTCTTT. This translates into CASSPEDRGRGTEAFF. The chain employs TRBV7-3 and TRBJ1-1, with TRBD1 matching 11 bases. Germline V gene lookup returns CDR1 SGHTA and CDR2 FQGTGA. After removal of 5 bases from V and 4 bases from J, the junction contained 9 bases not matched to a gene. The CDR3 sequence is 16 residues long.

This chain uses TRBV13 with TRBJ2-5; D call uncertain. The V end was cut by 3 bases, the J end by 7 bases, with 9 bases between. The CDR3 is made up of 12 amino acids. Germline lookup yields CDR1 PRHDT and CDR2 FYEKMQ (reference sequence). This chain's CDR3 is CASSFGFRTQYF. For the CDR3, the DNA is TGTGCCAGCAGCTTCGGTTTCCGGACCCAGTACTTC.

This chain uses TRBV10-3 with TRBJ1-3, with 7 bases identical to TRBD1. The CDR3 is 17 amino acids. Trimming cost V 5 bases and J 0 bases; bases outside gene matches: 10. The germline CDR1 and CDR2 sequences are ENHRY and SYGVKD. DNA for the CDR3: TGTGCCATCAGTCAAACCGACAGGGCCTTCTCTGGAAACACCATATATTTT. This encodes CAISQTDRAFSGNTIYF.

The rearrangement links TRBV28 to TRBJ1-1; D perhaps matches TRBD1 (5 bases). Germline V gene sequence: CDR1 MDHEN, CDR2 SYDVKM. The V gene lost 6 bases and the J gene lost 5 bases, with 22 bases spanning the gap. This CDR3 has 16 amino acids. CDR3 protein: CASSLPPGPKGTEAFF. The DNA for the CDR3 is TGTGCCAGCAGCCTTCCCCCCGGACCAAAGGGGACTGAAGCTTTCTTT.

The sample holds a few counts of this clonotype. The V and J genes are TRBV20-1 and TRBJ2-3; TRBD2 matches at 10 bases. CDR1 and CDR2 from the germline V gene are DFQATT and SNEGSKA (reference sequence). V gave up 0 bases and J gave up 2 bases; unmatched junction bases: 11. The CDR3 runs 18 residues. CDR3 residues: CSARDLKTSGRFTDTQYF. In DNA, the CDR3 is TGCAGTGCTAGAGATCTAAAGACTAGCGGGCGGTTCACAGATACGCAGTATTTT.